This T cell receptor (beta chain) is from a study of OX40 agonist ivuxolimab in advanced cancers. Profiled with immunoSEQ multiplex PCR; TCRdb holds only in-frame clones, not every one. The sample lists 100,000 to 140,000 clones; less than 95% were seen once. Study outcomes and limitations: The authors also found low normalized T-cell clonal expansion in some nonresponders.

It was autoimmune disease history or systemic immunosuppression that excluded patients. Drawing of blood for sampling happened at baseline, at cycle 4 day 1, and at cycle 7 day 1. The CDR3 length is 13 residues. V lost 4 bases, J lost 10 bases, and 14 bases lay in between. Germline assignment: CDR1 SGHTA and CDR2 FQGTGA. As regards this clone: The target antigen is unknown.

The chain employs TRBV7-3 and TRBJ2-1; weak D call: TRBD2 (5 bases). The TCR originated in an adult with an advanced solid tumor such as melanoma, head and neck, liver or kidney cancer. The sequencing here drew on CD4+ or CD8+ T cells sorted from blood, taken in a trial of the OX40 agonist ivuxolimab. The CDR3 nucleotides are TGTGCCAGCAGCTACATCCTAGCTCGAGAGCAGTTCTTC. This gives the protein CASSYILAREQFF. The variable domain in full, with the rest retrieved from reference TRBV7-3 and TRBJ2-1, is GAGVSQTPSNKVTEKGKYVELRCDPISGHTALYWYRQSLGQGPEFLIYFQGTGAADDSGLPNDRFFAVRPEGSVSTLKIQRTERGDSAVYLCASSYILAREQFFGPGTRLTVL.